This TCR beta chain emerged from a study of cytomegalovirus exposure and HLA in healthy donors. Findings and limits, study-wide: Links to common viral pathogens appeared, in a later analysis, for several of the most significant clusters. Reportedly, cytomegalovirus status was diagnosed with high sensitivity and specificity.

With regard to this clone: Its matching antigen is unknown.

The V and J ends lost 5 bases and 0 bases respectively, with 20 bases between them. This CDR3 is built from 18 residues. Germline V gene lookup returns CDR1 SGHVS and CDR2 FQNEAQ. The PCR ran on 60 Vbeta and 13 Jbeta primers. Libraries were prepared by immunoSEQ multiplex PCR; TCRdb keeps only in-frame clonotypes and omits some of them. This sample has more than 75,000 clones, with roughly 85% found just once. The chain carries TRBV7-8 and TRBJ1-5; no definite D call. The sample consisted of PBMCs. The sequence was obtained from a young man in good health and CMV-seronegative. The CDR3 coding sequence is TGTGCCAGCAGCCCCGCCAGGTTCGACGGTTATAGCAATCAGCCCCAGCATTTT. Translated, it gives CASSPARFDGYSNQPQHF.